These 14 T cell receptor beta chains share one sample of origin, sequenced in a study of glioma-infiltrating T cells. Amplification of TCR alpha and beta CDR3 regions from RNA used iRepertoire nested multiplex PCR. TCRdb re-called the multiplex PCR reads through MiXCR, storing one row per CDR3 protein. The table shows some 110,000 distinct CDR3 sequences, with roughly 23% occurring only once. The sequenced sample was glioma tissue, nonneoplastic brain tissue, or PBMCs (not recorded which). The receptors originated from a human donor with low-grade glioma or glioblastoma, undergoing nonglioma brain surgery, or in good health (not recorded which).

There are many counts of this clonotype. This chain joins TRBV4-3 and TRBJ1-5; D gene unclear. The CDR3 sequence is 15 residues long. Trimming shortened V by 1 base and J by 4 bases, and 11 bases separated the two germline ends. Germline V CDR1 and CDR2: LGHNA, YSLEER. The CDR3 spells CASSQARVPNQPQHF. The CDR3 DNA reads as TGCGCCAGCAGCCAAGCCCGGGTCCCTAATCAGCCCCAGCATTTT.

This clonotype was found many times. V gene TRBV4-3 combines with J gene TRBJ2-2; D remains ambiguous. CDR1 is LGHNA, CDR2 YSLEER, per germline. Trimming cost V 5 bases and J 5 bases, with 6 bases left between them. This CDR3 has 12 amino acids. CDR3 DNA sequence: TGCGCCAGCAGCACACGTACCGGGGAGCTGTTTTTT. It specifies CASSTRTGELFF.

This clonotype appeared many times. The rearrangement links TRBV7-2 to TRBJ1-2; weak D call: TRBD1 (6 bases). Germline CDR1 is SGHTA and CDR2 is FQGNSA. The CDR3 contains 13 residues. The germline V and J ends were trimmed by 5 bases and 8 bases, with 15 bases remaining between them. CDR3 protein: CASSVQEGEGYTF. CDR3 bases: TGTGCCAGCAGCGTACAAGAGGGGGAAGGCTACACCTTC.

In this sample, this clonotype turned up many times. The chain combines TRBV20-1 with TRBJ2-1, with D tentatively TRBD2 (7 bases). Germline V gene data show CDR1 as DFQATT and CDR2 as SNEGSKA (reference sequence). Between the trimmed V and J ends, which lost 7 bases and 6 bases, there was a span of 16 bases. The CDR3 length is 13 residues. The CDR3 nucleotides are TGCAGTGGGAATGGGAGGGGGGGCAATGAGCAGTTCTTC. This codes for CSGNGRGGNEQFF.

This clonotype has ten or more counts. This chain connects TRBV6-1 to TRBJ1-2, with 10 bases aligning to TRBD1. V trimming: 6 bases; J trimming: 8 bases; junction bases outside the gene matches: 15. Germline lookup yields CDR1 MNHNS and CDR2 SASEGT. This CDR3 comprises 16 residues. The CDR3 nucleotides are TGTGCCAGCAGGCAATACGGGACAGGGGAGATCGAGGGCTACACCTTC. Translated: CASRQYGTGEIEGYTF.

This clonotype was detected only a few times. V is TRBV24-1 and J is TRBJ2-3; D is possibly TRBD1 (7 bases). V lost 4 bases and J lost 2, with 15 bases in between. The CDR3 extends over 16 amino acids. Germline V gene lookup returns CDR1 KGHDR and CDR2 SFDVKD. CDR3 sequence reads: CATSDPTGRHTDTQYF. The CDR3 DNA follows: TGTGCCACCAGTGACCCGACAGGGAGGCACACAGATACGCAGTATTTT.

As for this clonotype: A single base separates this from a much larger clone, so it may be a read error. The CDR3: CASSQTSGSGNEQFF. CDR3 sequence (DNA): TGTGCCAGCAGCCAGACTAGCGGGAGTGGGAATGAGCAGTTCTTC. This chain connects TRBV6-2 or TRBV6-3 to TRBJ2-1, with TRBD2 matching over 12 bases. The length of the CDR3 is 15 residues. The V gene end was trimmed by 6 bases and the J gene end by 7 bases; junction bases not matched to a gene: 7. Germline V gene lookup returns CDR1 MNHEY and CDR2 SVGEGT.

This clonotype was detected many times. V is TRBV27 and J is TRBJ2-3; the match to TRBD2 covers 8 bases. The germline V gene has CDR1 MNHEY and CDR2 SMNVEV (reference sequence). The J segment lost 1 base and the V segment lost 8 bases, leaving 5 bases of the junction unmatched. This CDR3 spans 14 amino acids. The CDR3 region is CASSGLGGTDTQYF. The CDR3 bases are TGTGCCAGCTCGGGACTAGGTGGCACAGATACGCAGTATTTT.

For this clonotype: An end of the junction differs from the germline gene, which may be a read error. The chain couples TRBV7-3 to TRBJ2-3; D is unclear. Germline loops: CDR1 SGHTA, CDR2 FQGTGA. The CDR3 is made up of 14 amino acids. The CDR3 is CASGLNVHTDTQYF. DNA for the CDR3: TGTGCCAGCGGCTTAAATGTCCACACAGATACGCAGTATTTT. The full variable domain, in which reference TRBV7-3 and TRBJ2-3 provide the parts outside the CDR3, is GAGVSQTPSNKVTEKGKYVELRCDPISGHTALYWYRQSLGQGPEFLIYFQGTGAADDSGLPNDRFFAVRPEGSVSTLKIQRTERGDSAVYLCASGLNVHTDTQYFGPGTRLTVL.

This clonotype was seen repeatedly, ten times or more. The V call is TRBV18, the J call TRBJ2-1; 13 bases are shared with TRBD2. This CDR3 comprises 15 residues. V lost 4 bases to trimming and J lost 6 bases; unmatched junction nucleotides: 3. Germline V gene lookup returns CDR1 KGHSH and CDR2 LQKENI. CDR3 sequence: CASSRGTSGINEQFF. CDR3 bases: TGTGCCAGCTCACGAGGGACTAGCGGGATCAATGAGCAGTTCTTC.

This clonotype was seen repeatedly, ten times or more. The chain employs TRBV7-9 and TRBJ2-3; 11 nucleotides match TRBD2. V lost 4 bases to trimming and J lost 4 bases; unmatched junction nucleotides: 10. This CDR3 comprises 17 residues. The V gene's germline CDR1 is SEHNR and CDR2 FQNEAQ (reference sequence). The CDR3 DNA follows: TGTGCCAGCAGCTCCTACAAGACTAGCGGGAACGCAGATACGCAGTATTTT. Its translation is CASSSYKTSGNADTQYF.

As to this clonotype: Since a much larger clone is just one base distant, this may be a read error. The gene calls are TRBV4-1 and TRBJ1-6; D is unclear. CDR3 size: 14 residues. Per the germline V gene, CDR1 is MGHRA and CDR2 is YSYEKL. The CDR3 protein is CASSQEGEYSPLNF. CDR3 in DNA: TGCGCCAGCAGCCAAGAGGGAGAATATTCACCCCTCAACTTT.

Concerning this clonotype itself: A much more abundant neighbour one base away suggests this may be a read error. This chain connects TRBV19 to TRBJ2-1; D is perhaps TRBD1 (6 bases). The V end lost 4 bases, the J end lost 8 bases, and 18 bases lay between the germline ends. Germline CDR1 reads LNHDA; CDR2 reads SQIVND (reference sequence). The CDR3 is 15 amino acids. CDR3 region: CASSTTRDTNDEQFF. In DNA, the CDR3 is TGTGCCAGTAGTACAACCCGGGACACGAACGATGAGCAGTTCTTC. The full variable domain, its missing parts supplied by reference TRBV19 and TRBJ2-1, is DGGITQSPKYLFRKEGQNVTLSCEQNLNHDAMYWYRQDPGQGLRLIYYSQIVNDFQKGDIAEGYSVSREKKESFPLTVTSAQKNPTAFYLCASSTTRDTNDEQFFGPGTRLTVL.

This clonotype was observed many times. The CDR3 reads CASRGAGGSSYEQYF. In nucleotides, the CDR3 is TGTGCCAGCAGGGGGGCGGGGGGGAGCTCCTACGAGCAGTACTTC. This chain joins TRBV25-1 and TRBJ2-7, with TRBD2 identical over 9 bases. Germline values: CDR1 MGHDK, CDR2 SYGVNS. J gave up 0 bases and V 6 bases, and 6 bases lay outside the gene matches. The CDR3 spans 15 residues.